The 21 T cell receptor beta chains listed next were all sequenced from one sample in a study of blood T cell repertoires in COVID-19. Clones were read by immunoSEQ multiplex PCR, and TCRdb kept only the in-frame ones, dropping some. The top ten clones hold about 7.4% of a sample with about 20,000 clones, approximately 91% of them seen once. The sequencing input was peripheral blood. These TCRs come from a man in his sixties or seventies with active COVID-19.

The chain links TRBV7-9 to TRBJ1-2; D remains unclear. Germline V lookup: CDR1 SEHNR, CDR2 FQNEAQ (reference sequence). The CDR3 is 13 amino acids. Trimming took off 5 bases at V and 5 bases at J, with 12 bases between the two ends. The CDR3 nucleotides are TGTGCCAGCAGCCTCGCGGGAGGTTATGGCTACACCTTC. This translates into CASSLAGGYGYTF. Full variable domain (missing parts from reference TRBV7-9 and TRBJ1-2): DTGVSQNPRHKITKRGQNVTFRCDPISEHNRLYWYRQTLGQGPEFLTYFQNEAQLEKSRLLSDRFSAERPKGSFSTLEIQRTEQGDSAMYLCASSLAGGYGYTFGSGTRLTVV.

The V and J genes are TRBV3-1 (or the pseudogene TRBV3-2) and TRBJ2-1; 9 bases are shared with TRBD2. The V gene end was trimmed by 0 bases and the J gene end by 15 bases; junction bases not matched to a gene: 9. Germline CDR1 reads LGHDT; CDR2 reads YNNKEL (reference sequence). The CDR3 is 14 residues long. DNA for the CDR3: TGTGCCAGCAGCCAAGATAGATTGGCGGGAGGGTTGTTCTTC. Its translation is CASSQDRLAGGLFF.

The rearrangement links TRBV28 to TRBJ1-5, with a possible D match to TRBD1 (6 bases). CDR3 size: 14 residues. Looked up from germline, CDR1 is MDHEN and CDR2 is SYDVKM. V was cut by 6 bases and J by 6 bases, with 15 bases left in between. CDR3 bases: TGTGCCAGCAGCGGGGGGGCGAGGGGTCAGCCCCAGCATTTT. Protein: CASSGGARGQPQHF.

This clone was detected once. The chain combines TRBV11-2 with TRBJ2-1; D is perhaps TRBD1 (5 bases). Germline CDR1 reads SGHAT; CDR2 reads FQNNGV. Trimming pared 3 bases from V and 0 bases from J, leaving 9 bases between. The CDR3 loop spans 15 amino acids. The chain's CDR3 is CASSLSGRSYNEQFF. CDR3 bases: TGTGCCAGCAGCTTGTCAGGGCGCTCCTACAATGAGCAGTTCTTC. The full variable domain, with the rest looked up from reference TRBV11-2 and TRBJ2-1, is EAGVAQSPRYKIIEKRQSVAFWCNPISGHATLYWYQQILGQGPKLLIQFQNNGVVDDSQLPKDRFSAERLKGVDSTLKIQPAKLEDSAVYLCASSLSGRSYNEQFFGPGTRLTVL.

V gene TRBV5-4 combines with J gene TRBJ2-3, with 13 bases aligning to TRBD2. The germline V gene encodes CDR1 SGHNT and CDR2 YYREEE (reference sequence). The CDR3 runs to 15 residues. Trimming took 4 bases from V and 6 from J; bases not matched to a gene: 5. The CDR3 bases are TGTGCCAGCAGCCAACTAGCGGGAGGGTACGATACGCAGTATTTT. Its translation is CASSQLAGGYDTQYF.

The chain has TRBV9 and TRBJ2-3; D call uncertain. V was shortened by 0 bases and J by 0 bases, with 8 bases between the two germline ends. CDR1 and CDR2 (germline): SGDLS, YYNGEE. The CDR3 covers 15 residues. The CDR3 loop reads CASSVGGSSTDTQYF. The DNA of the CDR3 is TGTGCCAGCAGCGTAGGAGGCAGTAGCACAGATACGCAGTATTTT. The full variable domain, in which reference TRBV9 and TRBJ2-3 provide the parts outside the CDR3, is DSGVTQTPKHLITATGQRVTLRCSPRSGDLSVYWYQQSLDQGLQFLIQYYNGEERAKGNILERFSAQQFPDLHSELNLSSLELGDSALYFCASSVGGSSTDTQYFGPGTRLTVL.

This sequence joins TRBV5-5 and TRBJ2-7, with D maybe TRBD1 (7 bases). With 2 bases removed from V and 3 bases from J, the gap between germline ends came to 9 bases. The CDR3 runs 13 residues. The V gene's germline CDR1 is SGHKS and CDR2 YYEKEE (reference sequence). The CDR3 spells CASSFQGGYEQYF. CDR3 DNA: TGTGCCAGCAGCTTTCAGGGGGGCTACGAGCAGTACTTC.

This clone was seen a handful of times. This sequence joins TRBV9 and TRBJ1-6; no clear D. The CDR3 has 13 amino acids. CDR1 and CDR2 from the germline V gene are SGDLS and YYNGEE. V was cut by 0 bases and J by 10 bases, with 8 bases left in between. The CDR3 is CASSVGSSSPLHF. The CDR3 DNA reads as TGTGCCAGCAGCGTAGGGAGTTCGTCACCCCTCCACTTT.

This clone was counted a single time. The rearrangement links TRBV5-1 to TRBJ2-7; 7 bases align to TRBD1. The V gene's germline CDR1 is SGHRS and CDR2 YFSETQ. The J segment lost 1 base and the V segment lost 4 bases, leaving 8 bases of the junction unmatched. This CDR3 region has 15 residues. For the CDR3, the DNA is TGCGCCAGCAGCGTTACTGGGGACAGATCCTACGAGCAGTACTTC. Protein sequence: CASSVTGDRSYEQYF.

This clone has only one observation. The chain employs TRBV3-1 (or the pseudogene TRBV3-2) and TRBJ1-2; 8 bases are a match to TRBD1. Germline loops: CDR1 LGHDT, CDR2 YNNKEL (reference sequence). Unmatched junction bases numbered 11, after V lost 4 bases and J lost 4 bases. This CDR3 has 16 amino acids. The CDR3 is CASSLGTGRLGYGYTF. The CDR3 bases are TGTGCCAGCAGCCTCGGGACAGGCCGACTGGGCTATGGCTACACCTTC.

The V and J genes are TRBV4-1 and TRBJ1-1; TRBD1 is a possible D gene (5 bases). The V end was cut by 2 bases, the J end by 0 bases, with 7 bases between. Per germline, CDR1 MGHRA and CDR2 YSYEKL. The CDR3 covers 14 residues. Here the CDR3 DNA reads TGCGCCAGCAGCCAAAAGGGGATGAACACTGAAGCTTTCTTT. The encoded protein is CASSQKGMNTEAFF.

The chain recombines TRBV27 with TRBJ2-6; 12 nucleotides agree with TRBD1. The J segment lost 2 bases and the V segment lost 4 bases, leaving 9 bases of the junction unmatched. CDR3 length equals 19 residues. Germline values: CDR1 MNHEY, CDR2 SMNVEV (reference sequence). CDR3 amino acids: CASSSERDRGPAGANVLTF. The CDR3 region has the DNA TGTGCCAGCAGTTCCGAGAGGGACAGGGGGCCCGCTGGGGCCAACGTCCTGACTTTC.

The chain combines TRBV18 with TRBJ2-3; D not resolved. Trimming removed 2 bases from V and 0 bases from J, with 3 bases in between. This CDR3 comprises 13 residues. Germline assignment: CDR1 KGHSH and CDR2 LQKENI. CDR3 region: CASSPSSTDTQYF. In nucleotides, the CDR3 is TGTGCCAGCTCACCAAGCAGCACAGATACGCAGTATTTT. Based on the CDR3 plus reference TRBV18 and TRBJ2-3, the full variable domain is NAGVMQNPRHLVRRRGQEARLRCSPMKGHSHVYWYRQLPEEGLKFMVYLQKENIIDESGMPKERFSAEFPKEGPSILRIQQVVRGDSAAYFCASSPSSTDTQYFGPGTRLTVL.

This clone was counted only a few times. The chain joins TRBV24-1 to TRBJ2-5; 8 nucleotides match TRBD1. CDR3 length: 17 residues. In germline, CDR1 is KGHDR, CDR2 SFDVKD. J gave up 4 bases and V 0 bases, and 9 bases lay outside the gene matches. CDR3 DNA sequence: TGTGCCACCAGTGATTTGCATGGTCAGGGGGCCCGAGAGACCCAGTACTTC. It is translated as CATSDLHGQGARETQYF.

The rearrangement joins TRBV7-3 to TRBJ1-2, with D tentatively TRBD1 (6 bases). Deletions cut 5 bases from V and 1 base from J, with 20 bases between. The CDR3 contains 17 residues. CDR1 SGHTA and CDR2 FQGTGA come from the germline V gene. The CDR3 reads CASSPTGPGSGNYGYTF. The DNA of the CDR3 is TGTGCCAGCAGCCCGACAGGCCCCGGCTCTGGTAACTATGGCTACACCTTC.

The chain uses TRBV28 and TRBJ2-1; TRBD1 aligns across 9 bases. V was clipped by 5 bases and J by 8 bases; unmatched bases: 10. CDR3 length equals 15 residues. Per germline, CDR1 MDHEN and CDR2 SYDVKM. The CDR3 sequence: CASSQSGQGSHEQFF. As DNA, the CDR3 is TGTGCCAGCAGTCAATCGGGACAGGGTAGCCATGAGCAGTTCTTC. Full variable domain (rest looked up from reference TRBV28 and TRBJ2-1): DVKVTQSSRYLVKRTGEKVFLECVQDMDHENMFWYRQDPGLGLRLIYFSYDVKMKEKGDIPEGYSVSREKKERFSLILESASTNQTSMYLCASSQSGQGSHEQFFGPGTRLTVL.

Here the CDR3 DNA reads TGTGCCAGCAGCGTAGGACAGGGGGCGGGTCAGCCCCAGCATTTT. Translated: CASSVGQGAGQPQHF. The V and J genes are TRBV9 and TRBJ1-5; 10 nucleotides align to TRBD1. This CDR3 has 15 amino acids. The germline V gene encodes CDR1 SGDLS and CDR2 YYNGEE. The junction had 3 bases not matched to a gene; V was cut back by 0 bases and J by 6 bases.

This chain uses TRBV5-1 with TRBJ2-3; tentative D call: TRBD2 (6 bases). In germline, CDR1 is SGHRS, CDR2 YFSETQ. The CDR3 loop spans 15 amino acids. V was trimmed by 3 bases and J by 2 bases, leaving 13 bases between them. The CDR3 DNA sequence: TGCGCCAGCAGCTCGGCCGGACTAATCACAGATACGCAGTATTTT. Protein product: CASSSAGLITDTQYF.

This sequence joins TRBV4-1 and TRBJ2-3; tentatively, D is TRBD1 (6 bases). This CDR3 region has 16 residues. V shed 0 bases and J shed 8 bases, with 18 bases lying between them. From germline, CDR1 is MGHRA and CDR2 YSYEKL. Written as DNA, the CDR3 is TGCGCCAGCAGCCAAGATCCCCCCACAGGGTTCGGTACGCAGTATTTT. Its translation is CASSQDPPTGFGTQYF.

The chain carries TRBV3-1 (or the pseudogene TRBV3-2) and TRBJ2-7, with D possibly TRBD1 on 5 matching bases. This CDR3 is 13 amino acids long. In germline, CDR1 is LGHDT, CDR2 YNNKEL (reference sequence). The V end was cut by 5 bases, the J end by 7 bases, with 15 bases between. CDR3 loop: CASSDSLSPEQYF. Written as DNA, the CDR3 is TGTGCCAGCAGCGACAGTTTAAGTCCGGAGCAGTACTTC.

This chain connects TRBV12-3 or TRBV12-4 to TRBJ2-7; D is uncertain. V lost 5 bases and J lost 1, with 3 bases in between. The CDR3 extends over 11 amino acids. The CDR3 DNA follows: TGTGCCAGCAGTCCGTCCTACGAGCAGTACTTC. Amino acids: CASSPSYEQYF.